Below are 3 T cell receptor beta chains sequenced from a single sample in a study of beta chain features in type 1 diabetes. Since all of the isolated RNA was reverse transcribed, expressed TCRB transcripts were what got sequenced. Clones were read by immunoSEQ multiplex PCR, and TCRdb kept only the in-frame ones, dropping some. The sample records around 170,000 clones, 7.5% to 9.5% being singletons. Sequencing used central memory CD4+ T cells from blood. These receptors originate from a woman younger than 30 in good health.

The rearrangement joins TRBV30 to TRBJ1-5; D may be TRBD1 (6 bases). This CDR3 is built from 14 residues. Trimming shortened V by 5 bases and J by 4 bases, and 15 bases separated the two germline ends. In germline, CDR1 is GTSNPN, CDR2 SVGIG (reference sequence). The CDR3 region is CAWAAGTLNQPQHF. In nucleotides, the CDR3 is TGTGCCTGGGCGGCCGGGACACTGAATCAGCCCCAGCATTTT. The full variable domain, its missing parts supplied by reference TRBV30 and TRBJ1-5, is SQTIHQWPATLVQPVGSPLSLECTVEGTSNPNLYWYRQAAGRGLQLLFYSVGIGQISSEVPQNLSASRPQDRQFILSSKKLLLSDSGFYLCAWAAGTLNQPQHFGDGTRLSIL.

The chain employs TRBV5-4 and TRBJ2-5; 8 bases line up with TRBD1. CDR3 length: 15 amino acids. V shed 0 bases and J 2 bases; nucleotides not matched to a gene: 3. Germline lookup yields CDR1 SGHNT and CDR2 YYREEE (reference sequence). The CDR3 region is CASSLGRTGQETQYF. CDR3 DNA sequence: TGTGCCAGCAGCTTGGGAAGGACAGGGCAAGAGACCCAGTACTTC. The full variable domain, in which reference TRBV5-4 and TRBJ2-5 provide the parts outside the CDR3, is ETGVTQSPTHLIKTRGQQVTLRCSSQSGHNTVSWYQQALGQGPQFIFQYYREEENGRGNFPPRFSGLQFPNYSSELNVNALELDDSALYLCASSLGRTGQETQYFGPGTRLLVL.

This clone was counted a few times. Other nucleotide sequences from this sample produce the same CDR3. This chain joins TRBV18 and TRBJ1-4, with 7 bases that match TRBD1. The CDR3 has 14 residues. Germline assignment: CDR1 KGHSH and CDR2 LQKENI. Losses at the gene ends were 3 bases for V and 7 bases for J; bases not matched to a gene: 5. CDR3 nucleotides: TGTGCCAGCTCACCCGACAGGGACAGTGAAAAACTGTTTTTT. This translates into CASSPDRDSEKLFF.